At least ten counts were recorded for the clone carrying this TCR beta chain. The antigen is not known. Under 3 months was the duration of disease in ophthalmopathy patients, who also had a Clinical Activity Score of at least 3 and a NOSPECS grade of at least 4. Amplified regions were TCR beta CDR3 sequences from RNA transcripts. The HTBI primer set was used in a first-round RT-PCR of the TCR CDR3. MiXCR, applied by TCRdb to the multiplex PCR reads, yields one record per CDR3 protein. The top ten hold 34% of the sample, which has hundreds of thousands of distinct CDR3 sequences, less than 25% seen once. These data originate in a study of T cells in Graves' hyperthyroidism and ophthalmopathy. Study-level results: Most thyroid-expanded clonotypes above 0.001 were also found in blood. Ophthalmopathy, as predicted by the model, came a median approximately 5.9 months after the prediction.

Germline V gene sequence: CDR1 SNHLY, CDR2 FYNNEI. CDR3 length equals 11 residues. The J segment lost 3 bases and the V segment lost 8 bases, leaving 1 base of the junction unmatched. The sequence derives from a man younger than 45 with Graves' ophthalmopathy. Sequenced input: blood. The rearrangement joins TRBV2 to TRBJ2-7; 7 bases align to TRBD2. The chain's CDR3 is CASRGDYEQYF. CDR3 coding DNA: TGTGCCAGCCGGGGGGACTACGAGCAGTACTTC. Full variable domain (rest looked up from reference TRBV2 and TRBJ2-7): EPEVTQTPSHQVTQMGQEVILRCVPISNHLYFYWYRQILGQKVEFLVSFYNNEISEKSEIFDDQFSVERPDGSNFTLKIRSTKLEDSAMYFCASRGDYEQYFGPGTRLTVT.